This T cell receptor (beta chain) was obtained from a study of T cell responses to AZD1222 COVID-19 vaccine. Study-wide findings and caveats: Donors were largely white British and mainly female; clonal diversity was possibly underestimated. Spike was spanned by vaccine-associated CD4 TCRs, which were dominant at 160-218 and 743-854. Compared with day 0, the breadth and depth of the Spike-specific TCR repertoire rose significantly after two doses of AZD1222. It was only a handful of AZD1222 recipients who were seropositive at baseline.

Germline V gene sequence: CDR1 SGHNT, CDR2 YENEEA. The CDR3 spans 15 residues. The V gene end was trimmed by 5 bases and the J gene end by 6 bases; junction bases not matched to a gene: 9. To note about this clone: Antigen specificity is unknown.

The assay was immunoSEQ multiplex PCR, and TCRdb's table has in-frame clones only and misses some. Of more than 55,000 clones in the sample, 60% to 85% were seen once. This chain joins TRBV11-3 and TRBJ2-2, with TRBD1 matching 7 bases. The receptor was isolated from an adult who received the AZD1222 COVID-19 vaccine. Specimen: peripheral blood, collected 28 days after the second AZD1222 dose. DNA of the CDR3: TGTGCCAGCAGCGCCTCCCGGGGACAGTCCGGGGAGCTGTTTTTT. Translating gives CASSASRGQSGELFF.